This T cell receptor (beta chain) emerged from a study of T cell responses to AZD1222 COVID-19 vaccine. In the study overall: Pooling of second doses given at about 4 or about 12 weeks was done. Study-wide findings and caveats: Spike was spanned by vaccine-associated CD4 TCRs, which were dominant at 160-218 and 743-854. White British people made up most donors, females outnumbered males, and clonal diversity was possibly underestimated. Increased Spike-specific TCR breadth and depth were observed after two AZD1222 doses.

The CDR3 has 18 residues. Per the germline V gene, CDR1 is KGHDR and CDR2 is SFDVKD. The J segment lost 4 bases and the V segment lost 4 bases, leaving 14 bases of the junction unmatched. In its sample, this clone was seen once. Its target is unknown. Clones were read by immunoSEQ multiplex PCR, and TCRdb kept only the in-frame ones, dropping some. The sample lists tens of thousands of clones, 80% to 90% occurring once. The sequencing used peripheral blood, collected on day 0 of AZD1222 vaccination. This chain uses TRBV24-1 with TRBJ2-3; 9 bases match TRBD1. This sequence originates from an adult in good health. CDR3 DNA sequence: TGTGCCACCAGTGACCGAACCCCACAGGGGGCGTCGGCAGATACGCAGTATTTT. This translates into CATSDRTPQGASADTQYF.